This T cell receptor beta chain came from a study of T cells after yellow fever vaccination. One entry per CDR3 protein, called by TCRdb with MiXCR from the 5' RACE reads. Here the sample spans 450,000 to 600,000 distinct CDR3 sequences, about 14% being singletons. Details on this clonotype: The antigen is not known.

Study results and limitations: Abundant clonotypes from the bulk population could get into FACS-sorted repertoires as contaminants. Post-booster repertoires again held most primary-vaccination clones (roughly 95% CD4, 88% CD8).

V was pared by 6 bases and J by 0 bases, with 18 bases between. The CDR3 length is 15 residues. The germline gives CDR1 DFQATT, CDR2 SNEGSKA (reference sequence). This receptor was taken from a young man who received the YFV17D yellow fever vaccine. V gene TRBV20-1 combines with J gene TRBJ2-7; TRBD1 might be the D (6 bases). Here the sequenced sample was PBMCs, taken on the day of the yellow fever booster vaccination. The CDR3 DNA is TGCAGTGCGGGAAGAGGACAGACGAGCTCCTACGAGCAGTACTTC. Its translation is CSAGRGQTSSYEQYF.